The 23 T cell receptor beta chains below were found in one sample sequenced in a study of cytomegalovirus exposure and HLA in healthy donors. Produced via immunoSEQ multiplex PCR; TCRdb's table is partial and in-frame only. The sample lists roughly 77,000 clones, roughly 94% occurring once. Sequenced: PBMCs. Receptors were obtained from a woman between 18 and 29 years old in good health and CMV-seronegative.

The CDR3 loop is CASRTGGDTEAFF. CDR3 DNA: TGTGCCAGCAGGACGGGGGGGGACACTGAAGCTTTCTTT. The chain joins TRBV7-9 to TRBJ1-1; tentatively, D is TRBD1 (5 bases). Per the germline V gene, CDR1 is SEHNR and CDR2 is FQNEAQ (reference sequence). This CDR3 has 13 amino acids. The germline V and J ends were trimmed by 6 bases and 3 bases, with 11 bases remaining between them.

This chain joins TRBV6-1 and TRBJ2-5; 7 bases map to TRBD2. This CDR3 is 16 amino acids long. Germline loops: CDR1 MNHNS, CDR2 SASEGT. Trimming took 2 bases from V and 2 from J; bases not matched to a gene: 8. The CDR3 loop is CASSERAGRGQETQYF. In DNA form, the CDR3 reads TGTGCCAGCAGTGAAAGGGCAGGGAGGGGACAAGAGACCCAGTACTTC.

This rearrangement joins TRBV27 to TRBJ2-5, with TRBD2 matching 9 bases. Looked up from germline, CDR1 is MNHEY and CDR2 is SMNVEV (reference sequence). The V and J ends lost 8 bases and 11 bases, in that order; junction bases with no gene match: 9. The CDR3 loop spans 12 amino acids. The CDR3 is CASGLAGSLQYF. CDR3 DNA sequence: TGTGCCAGCGGGCTAGCGGGAAGCCTTCAGTACTTC.

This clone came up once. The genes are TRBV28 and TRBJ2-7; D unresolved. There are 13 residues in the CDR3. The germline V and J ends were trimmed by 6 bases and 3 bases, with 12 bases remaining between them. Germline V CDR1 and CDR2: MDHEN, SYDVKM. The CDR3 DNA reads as TGTGCCAGCAGCCCGAGGATCAGCTACGAGCAGTACTTC. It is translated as CASSPRISYEQYF.

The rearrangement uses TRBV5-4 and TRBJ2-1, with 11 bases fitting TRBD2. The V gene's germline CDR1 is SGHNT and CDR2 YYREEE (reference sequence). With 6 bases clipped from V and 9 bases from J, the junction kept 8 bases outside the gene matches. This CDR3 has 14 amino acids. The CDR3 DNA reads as TGTGCCAGCAACCAACTAGCGGGAGAGGCTGAGCAGTTCTTC. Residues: CASNQLAGEAEQFF.

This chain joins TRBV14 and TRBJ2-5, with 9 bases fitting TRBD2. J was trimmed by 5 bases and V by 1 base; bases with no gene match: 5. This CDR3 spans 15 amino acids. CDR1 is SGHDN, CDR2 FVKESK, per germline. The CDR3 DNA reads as TGTGCCAGCAGCCAAGCGCGGGGGGGCGGGGAGACCCAGTACTTC. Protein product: CASSQARGGGETQYF.

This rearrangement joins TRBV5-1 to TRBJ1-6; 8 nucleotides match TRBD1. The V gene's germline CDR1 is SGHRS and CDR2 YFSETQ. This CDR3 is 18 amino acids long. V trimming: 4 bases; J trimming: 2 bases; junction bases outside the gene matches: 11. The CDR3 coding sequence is TGCGCCAGCAGCCAAAAAACGACAGGGGCAGCCTATAATTCACCCCTCCACTTT. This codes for CASSQKTTGAAYNSPLHF. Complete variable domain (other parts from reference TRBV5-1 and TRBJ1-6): KAGVTQTPRYLIKTRGQQVTLSCSPISGHRSVSWYQQTPGQGLQFLFEYFSETQRNKGNFPGRFSGRQFSNSRSEMNVSTLELGDSALYLCASSQKTTGAAYNSPLHFGNGTRLTVT.

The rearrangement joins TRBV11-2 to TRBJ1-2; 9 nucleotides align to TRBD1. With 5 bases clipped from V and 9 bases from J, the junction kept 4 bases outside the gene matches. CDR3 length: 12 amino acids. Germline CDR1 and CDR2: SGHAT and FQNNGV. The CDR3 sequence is CASSRTGVRYTF. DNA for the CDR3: TGTGCCAGCAGCCGGACAGGGGTGCGCTACACCTTC.

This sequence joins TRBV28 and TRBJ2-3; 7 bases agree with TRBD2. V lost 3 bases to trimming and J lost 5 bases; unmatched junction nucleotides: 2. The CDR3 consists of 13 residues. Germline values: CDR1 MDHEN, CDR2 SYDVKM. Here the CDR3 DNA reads TGTGCCAGCAGTTTGGGGAGGGGAGATACGCAGTATTTT. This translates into CASSLGRGDTQYF.

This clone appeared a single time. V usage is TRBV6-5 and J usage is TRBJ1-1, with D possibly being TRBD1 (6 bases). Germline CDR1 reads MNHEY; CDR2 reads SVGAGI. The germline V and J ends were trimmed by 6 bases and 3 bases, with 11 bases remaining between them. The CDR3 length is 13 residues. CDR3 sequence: CASSDDRYTEAFF. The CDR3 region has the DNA TGTGCCAGCAGCGACGACAGGTACACTGAAGCTTTCTTT.

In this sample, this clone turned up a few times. Here the CDR3 reads CSVQAGEAFF. As DNA, the CDR3 is TGCAGCGTTCAAGCGGGTGAAGCTTTCTTT. The chain employs TRBV29-1 and TRBJ1-1; D is undetermined. The germline V and J ends were trimmed by 5 bases and 7 bases, with 8 bases remaining between them. There are 10 residues in the CDR3. CDR1 SQVTM and CDR2 ANQGSEA come from the germline V gene.

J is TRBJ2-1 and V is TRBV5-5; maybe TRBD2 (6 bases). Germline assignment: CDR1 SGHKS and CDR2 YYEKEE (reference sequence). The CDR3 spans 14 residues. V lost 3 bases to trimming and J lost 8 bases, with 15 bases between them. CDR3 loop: CASSSSTRIHEQFF. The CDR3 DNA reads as TGTGCCAGCAGCTCGTCGACTAGAATTCATGAGCAGTTCTTC. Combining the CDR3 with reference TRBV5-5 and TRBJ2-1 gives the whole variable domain DAGVTQSPTHLIKTRGQQVTLRCSPISGHKSVSWYQQVLGQGPQFIFQYYEKEERGRGNFPDRFSARQFPNYSSELNVNALLLGDSALYLCASSSSTRIHEQFFGPGTRLTVL.

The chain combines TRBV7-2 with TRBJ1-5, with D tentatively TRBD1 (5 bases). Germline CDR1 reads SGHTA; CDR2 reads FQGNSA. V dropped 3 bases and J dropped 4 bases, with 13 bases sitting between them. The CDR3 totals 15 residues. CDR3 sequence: CASSFAGHENQPQHF. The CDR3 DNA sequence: TGTGCCAGCAGCTTCGCGGGGCATGAAAATCAGCCCCAGCATTTT.

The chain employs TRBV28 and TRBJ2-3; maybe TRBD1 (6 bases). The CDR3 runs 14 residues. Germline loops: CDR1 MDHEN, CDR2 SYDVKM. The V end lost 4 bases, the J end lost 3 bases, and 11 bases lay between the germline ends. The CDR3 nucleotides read TGTGCCAGCAGTTATTACAGGGAGACAGATACGCAGTATTTT. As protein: CASSYYRETDTQYF.

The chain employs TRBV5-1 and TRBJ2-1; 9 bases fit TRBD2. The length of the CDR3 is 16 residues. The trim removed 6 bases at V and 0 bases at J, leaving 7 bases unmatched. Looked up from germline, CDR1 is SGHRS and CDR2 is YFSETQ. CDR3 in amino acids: CASTQAGGPSYNEQFF. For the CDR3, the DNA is TGCGCCAGCACCCAAGCGGGAGGCCCCTCCTACAATGAGCAGTTCTTC.

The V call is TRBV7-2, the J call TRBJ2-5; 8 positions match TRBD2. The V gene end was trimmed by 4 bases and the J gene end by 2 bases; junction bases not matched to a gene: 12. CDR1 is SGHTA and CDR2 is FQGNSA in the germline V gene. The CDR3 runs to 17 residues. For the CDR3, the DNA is TGTGCCAGCAGCTACGAAGGACGACTAGCGTTACAAGAGACCCAGTACTTC. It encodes CASSYEGRLALQETQYF.

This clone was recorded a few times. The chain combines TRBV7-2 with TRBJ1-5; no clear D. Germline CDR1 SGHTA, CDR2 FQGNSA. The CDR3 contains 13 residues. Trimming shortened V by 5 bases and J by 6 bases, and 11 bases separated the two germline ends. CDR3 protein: CASSPGVRQPQHF. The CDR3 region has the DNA TGTGCCAGCAGCCCGGGAGTCCGTCAGCCCCAGCATTTT.

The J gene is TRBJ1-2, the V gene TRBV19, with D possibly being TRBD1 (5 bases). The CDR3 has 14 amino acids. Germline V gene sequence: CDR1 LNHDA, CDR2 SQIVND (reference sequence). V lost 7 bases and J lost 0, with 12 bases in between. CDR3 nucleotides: TGTGCCAGTAAAGGGGCTGAAGCTAACTATGGCTACACCTTC. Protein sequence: CASKGAEANYGYTF.

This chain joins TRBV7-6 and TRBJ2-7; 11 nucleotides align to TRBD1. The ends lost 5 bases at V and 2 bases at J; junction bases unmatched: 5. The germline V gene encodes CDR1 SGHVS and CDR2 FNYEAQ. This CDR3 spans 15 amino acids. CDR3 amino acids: CASSPGTGGPYEQYF. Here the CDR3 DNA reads TGTGCCAGCAGCCCCGGGACAGGGGGTCCCTACGAGCAGTACTTC.

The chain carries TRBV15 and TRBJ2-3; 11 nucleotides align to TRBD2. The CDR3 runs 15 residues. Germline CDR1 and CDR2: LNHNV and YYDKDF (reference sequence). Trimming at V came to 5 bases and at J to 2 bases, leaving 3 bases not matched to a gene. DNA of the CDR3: TGTGCCACCAGCGGACTAGCGGGTGTCACAGATACGCAGTATTTT. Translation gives CATSGLAGVTDTQYF. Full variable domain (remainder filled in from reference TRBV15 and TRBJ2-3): DAMVIQNPRYQVTQFGKPVTLSCSQTLNHNVMYWYQQKSSQAPKLLFHYYDKDFNNEADTPDNFQSRRPNTSFCFLDIRSPGLGDTAMYLCATSGLAGVTDTQYFGPGTRLTVL.

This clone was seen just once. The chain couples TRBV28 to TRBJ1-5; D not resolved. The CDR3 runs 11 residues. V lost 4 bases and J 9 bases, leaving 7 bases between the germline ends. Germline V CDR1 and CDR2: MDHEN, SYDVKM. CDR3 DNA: TGTGCCAGCAGTTCCGTTTCGCCCCAGCATTTT. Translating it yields CASSSVSPQHF.

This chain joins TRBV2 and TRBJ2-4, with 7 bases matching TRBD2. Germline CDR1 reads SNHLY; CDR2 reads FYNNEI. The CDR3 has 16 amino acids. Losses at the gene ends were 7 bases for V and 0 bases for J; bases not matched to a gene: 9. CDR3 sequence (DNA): TGTGCCAGCATGCGGGGGACCCCCCGAGCCAAAAACATTCAGTACTTC. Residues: CASMRGTPRAKNIQYF.

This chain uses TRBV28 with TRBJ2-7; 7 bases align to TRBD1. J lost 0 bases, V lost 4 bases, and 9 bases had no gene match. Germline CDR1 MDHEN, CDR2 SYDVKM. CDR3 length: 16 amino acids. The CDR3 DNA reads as TGTGCCAGCAGTTCCACCTGGACAGGATTCTCCTACGAGCAGTACTTC. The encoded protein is CASSSTWTGFSYEQYF.